These T cell receptor beta chains were read from a single sample in a study of blood T cell repertoires in COVID-19. The repertoire was sequenced with immunoSEQ multiplex PCR; TCRdb's copy has only in-frame clones and lacks some. The sample lists 61,000 or so clones, around 90% seen once, with around 18% in the top ten. Material: peripheral blood. The receptors here all came from an elderly woman with active COVID-19. CDR3s include the opening cysteine and the closing phenylalanine or tryptophan. The order of the fields is J gene, V gene, D gene, CDR3 protein, CDR3 DNA. The D gene is left open where the match is weak.

>TRBJ2-5|TRBV19|NA
CASSALNGYQETQYF
TGTGCCAGTAGTGCACTTAACGGGTACCAAGAGACCCAGTACTTC
>TRBJ2-5|TRBV30|NA
CAWSPALAGGETQYF
TGTGCCTGGAGCCCCGCCCTAGCTGGTGGAGAGACCCAGTACTTC
>TRBJ2-1|TRBV7-8|NA
CASSLRFRGNSYNEQFF
TGTGCCAGCAGCTTACGGTTTAGGGGGAACTCCTACAATGAGCAGTTCTTC
>TRBJ1-1|TRBV23-1|TRBD1
CASSQSEGADTEAFF
TGCGCCAGCAGTCAATCGGAGGGGGCGGACACTGAAGCTTTCTTT
>TRBJ1-3|TRBV5-1|NA
CASSLQSGRGNTIYF
TGCGCCAGCAGCTTGCAGTCGGGTAGAGGAAACACCATATATTTT
>TRBJ2-1|TRBV5-1|TRBD2
CASSPTGLAGAGEQFF
TGCGCCAGCAGCCCGACGGGGCTAGCGGGGGCGGGGGAGCAGTTCTTC
>TRBJ2-1|TRBV5-1|TRBD2
CASSLPLAGASSYNEQFF
TGCGCCAGCAGCCTGCCCCTAGCGGGGGCCTCCTCCTACAATGAGCAGTTCTTC
>TRBJ2-5|TRBV2|TRBD2
CASSERLAGKETQYF
TGTGCCAGCAGTGAGAGACTAGCGGGGAAAGAGACCCAGTACTTC
>TRBJ2-1|TRBV2|NA
CASRTGTLSTFF
TGTGCCAGCAGAACCGGGACTCTGAGCACCTTCTTC
>TRBJ2-3|TRBV18|NA
CASSPAGVNTDTQYF
TGTGCCAGCTCACCGGCAGGGGTGAACACAGATACGCAGTATTTT
>TRBJ2-5|TRBV7-9|TRBD2
CASSSPGLAYQETQYF
TGTGCCAGCAGCTCCCCGGGACTAGCGTACCAAGAGACCCAGTACTTC
>TRBJ2-5|TRBV28|TRBD2
CASSLRTSGGSRGETQYF
TGTGCCAGCAGTCTTCGGACTAGCGGGGGCTCGAGGGGAGAGACCCAGTACTTC
>TRBJ2-2|TRBV15|NA
CATRYGLATNTGELFF
TGTGCCACCAGATACGGGCTAGCAACGAACACCGGGGAGCTGTTTTTT
>TRBJ2-5|TRBV9|NA
CASSVGGGGETQYF
TGTGCCAGCAGCGTAGGCGGCGGCGGGGAGACCCAGTACTTC